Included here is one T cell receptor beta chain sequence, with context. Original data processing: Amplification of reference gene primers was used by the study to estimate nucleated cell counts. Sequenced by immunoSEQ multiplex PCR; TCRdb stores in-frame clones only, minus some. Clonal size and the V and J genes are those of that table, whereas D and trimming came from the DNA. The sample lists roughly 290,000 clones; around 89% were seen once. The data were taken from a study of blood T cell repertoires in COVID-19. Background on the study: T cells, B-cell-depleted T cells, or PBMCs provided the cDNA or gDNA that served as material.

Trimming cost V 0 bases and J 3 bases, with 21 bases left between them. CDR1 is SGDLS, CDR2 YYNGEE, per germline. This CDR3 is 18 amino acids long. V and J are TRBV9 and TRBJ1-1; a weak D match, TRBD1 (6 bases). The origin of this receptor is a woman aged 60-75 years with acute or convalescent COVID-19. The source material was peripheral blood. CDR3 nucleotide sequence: TGTGCCAGCAGCGTAGCTACAAGCGGGACACCAGAATACACTGAAGCTTTCTTT. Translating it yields CASSVATSGTPEYTEAFF.